The clone carrying this T cell receptor (beta chain) was found many times. The antigen is undetermined. Deletions cut 1 base from V and 0 bases from J, with 4 bases between. The CDR3 runs to 14 residues. CDR1 is SGHTA, CDR2 FQGNSA, per germline. TCRdb fed the RT-PCR reads into MiXCR, producing one record per CDR3 protein. This sample has around 180,000 distinct CDR3 sequences, with 7.5% to 10% found just once. These data originate in a study of response to subunit inactivated influenza vaccine. Findings and limits, study-wide: Seasonal influenza vaccination, on each occasion, was suggested by the authors to recruit few new T cells.

The chain uses TRBV7-2 and TRBJ2-1; D gene ambiguous. Sequenced material: non-naive T cells sorted from PBMCs, taken on the day of vaccination. The sequence came from a man aged 50-60 years who received an inactivated influenza vaccine. CDR3 region: CASSLDRSYNEQFF. DNA for the CDR3: TGTGCCAGCAGCTTAGATCGCTCCTACAATGAGCAGTTCTTC.